The entry below describes one T cell receptor (beta chain). Antigen: not known. The sample belongs to a study of vaccination effects on CD4 cells after COVID-19. Investigators separated out CD4+ T cells once 10 days of culture had passed. Sequenced by immunoSEQ multiplex PCR; TCRdb stores in-frame clones only, minus some. This table has some 50,000 clones, 60% to 80% appearing once. V gave up 1 base and J gave up 4 bases, with 7 bases separating them. Germline V gene lookup returns CDR1 LGHNA and CDR2 YNFKEQ. The CDR3 runs to 13 residues. The rearrangement joins TRBV4-2 to TRBJ1-1; D gene unclear. The TCR sequence derives from a human donor who had a prior SARS-CoV-2 infection. The specimen comprised CD4+ T cells from PBMCs cultured without peptide, sampled before COVID-19 vaccination. The CDR3 loop reads CASSQGEGTEAFF. Written as DNA, the CDR3 is TGTGCCAGCAGCCAAGGGGAGGGCACTGAAGCTTTCTTT.